The 14 T cell receptor beta chains below come from one sample, sequenced in a study of T cells in Graves' hyperthyroidism and ophthalmopathy. Regions amplified from RNA transcripts were the TCR beta CDR3 regions. HTBI primers were used for first-round RT-PCR of the TCR CDR3. TCRdb recomputed calls from the multiplex PCR reads with MiXCR, one row per CDR3 protein. This sample has more than 300,000 distinct CDR3 sequences, with about 18% found just once. Sequenced input: blood. These receptors were collected from a man aged 18-30 years with Graves' ophthalmopathy.

This clonotype was picked up many times. The gene calls are TRBV18 and TRBJ1-2, with D perhaps matching TRBD1 (5 bases). The CDR3 has 12 residues. Germline values: CDR1 KGHSH, CDR2 LQKENI. Between the trimmed V and J ends, which lost 2 bases and 6 bases, there was a span of 7 bases. CDR3 sequence reads: CASSPSRDGYTF. The CDR3 nucleotides read TGTGCCAGCTCACCAAGCAGGGATGGCTACACCTTC.

This clonotype occurred many times. The chain is built from TRBV2 and TRBJ2-4, with D uncertain. The CDR3 is made up of 12 amino acids. CDR1 SNHLY and CDR2 FYNNEI come from the germline V gene. Between the trimmed V and J ends, which lost 8 bases and 8 bases, there was a span of 13 bases. The CDR3 protein is CASAPGLDIQYF. The CDR3, as DNA: TGTGCCAGCGCCCCCGGTTTGGACATTCAGTACTTC.

This clonotype was seen at least ten times. The CDR3 here is CASRVPGNLNTEAFF. CDR3 DNA sequence: TGTGCCAGCAGAGTACCGGGAAACTTGAACACTGAAGCTTTCTTT. The chain couples TRBV28 to TRBJ1-1; no clear D gene. In germline, CDR1 is MDHEN, CDR2 SYDVKM. The V end was cut by 6 bases, the J end by 0 bases, with 14 bases between. The CDR3 is 15 amino acids. The whole variable domain, remainder taken from reference TRBV28 and TRBJ1-1, is DVKVTQSSRYLVKRTGEKVFLECVQDMDHENMFWYRQDPGLGLRLIYFSYDVKMKEKGDIPEGYSVSREKKERFSLILESASTNQTSMYLCASRVPGNLNTEAFFGQGTRLTVV.

Only a few counts were recorded for this clonotype. This sequence joins TRBV9 and TRBJ2-5; D is possibly TRBD1 (6 bases). Germline V gene lookup returns CDR1 SGDLS and CDR2 YYNGEE. This CDR3 is 14 amino acids long. V dropped 4 bases and J dropped 2 bases, with 12 bases sitting between them. The CDR3 sequence: CASSPTGEQETQYF. The CDR3 region has the DNA TGTGCCAGCAGCCCGACAGGAGAGCAAGAGACCCAGTACTTC.

The rearrangement uses TRBV5-1 and TRBJ1-3, with 7 bases identical to TRBD1. V lost 4 bases, J lost 0 bases, and 10 bases stayed unmatched. There are 17 residues in the CDR3. The germline V gene encodes CDR1 SGHRS and CDR2 YFSETQ. The CDR3 coding sequence is TGCGCCAGCAGCGGGACAGCAAAGCCATACTCTGGAAACACCATATATTTT. Its translation is CASSGTAKPYSGNTIYF.

This clonotype was counted only a few times. The junction departs from germline at one end; a sequencing error may be responsible. For the CDR3, the DNA is TGTGCCAGCAGCTTAGGAGGACAGGAGTACAGTGAGCAGTTCTTC. Translating gives CASSLGGQEYSEQFF. V gene TRBV7-9 combines with J gene TRBJ2-1; the match to TRBD1 covers 7 bases. The CDR3 covers 15 residues. Germline V gene lookup returns CDR1 SEHNR and CDR2 FQNEAQ (reference sequence). The whole variable domain, filled in from reference TRBV7-9 and TRBJ2-1, reads DTGVSQNPRHKITKRGQNVTFRCDPISEHNRLYWYRQTLGQGPEFLTYFQNEAQLEKSRLLSDRFSAERPKGSFSTLEIQRTEQGDSAMYLCASSLGGQEYSEQFFGPGTRLTVL.

The J gene is TRBJ2-2, the V gene TRBV5-1; D is undetermined. V shed 1 base and J shed 4 bases, with 11 bases lying between them. CDR1 is SGHRS, CDR2 YFSETQ, per germline. There are 15 residues in the CDR3. DNA of the CDR3: TGCGCCAGCAGCTTGTTTCCCCGAGTCACCGGGGAGCTGTTTTTT. This gives the protein CASSLFPRVTGELFF.

In its sample, this clonotype was seen many times. The rearrangement links TRBV7-9 to TRBJ2-3, with a tentative D call TRBD1 (6 bases). The CDR3 sequence is 12 residues long. Trimming stripped 8 bases from V and 3 bases from J, with 9 bases between. Germline CDR1 reads SEHNR; CDR2 reads FQNEAQ (reference sequence). The CDR3 spells CASGRGTDTQYF. The CDR3, as DNA: TGTGCCAGCGGAAGGGGGACAGATACGCAGTATTTT.

This clonotype was observed at least ten times. V and J are TRBV11-2 and TRBJ1-2; D remains unclear. The CDR3 totals 17 residues. V dropped 5 bases and J dropped 3 bases, with 22 bases sitting between them. Germline V CDR1 and CDR2: SGHAT, FQNNGV. This CDR3 reads CASSISPGHIRDYGYTF. For the CDR3, the DNA is TGTGCCAGCAGCATTTCTCCGGGCCACATTCGGGACTATGGCTACACCTTC.

Ten or more counts support this clonotype. The rearrangement uses TRBV2 and TRBJ1-6, with D possibly being TRBD1 (6 bases). The V and J ends lost 2 bases and 6 bases respectively, with 14 bases between them. CDR1 is SNHLY, CDR2 FYNNEI, per germline. The CDR3 runs 16 residues. DNA of the CDR3: TGTGCCAGCAGTGAATCTGGACAGCATTTTAATTCACCCCTCCACTTT. It is translated as CASSESGQHFNSPLHF.

This chain connects TRBV7-2 to TRBJ2-1; D gene unclear. This CDR3 contains 14 residues. Germline V CDR1 and CDR2: SGHTA, FQGNSA. V was trimmed by 2 bases and J by 9 bases, leaving 14 bases between them. The CDR3 sequence is CASSLSGSHAEQFF. The CDR3, as DNA: TGTGCCAGCAGCTTATCTGGGTCTCATGCTGAGCAGTTCTTC.

This clonotype showed up many times. The chain links TRBV10-3 to TRBJ2-7; 11 nucleotides match TRBD2. V lost 0 bases and J lost 4; bases outside the gene matches: 2. There are 15 residues in the CDR3. Germline CDR1 and CDR2: ENHRY and SYGVKD. As DNA, the CDR3 is TGTGCCATCAGTGAGTCGGGGACTAGCGGTTACGAGCAGTACTTC. Translation gives CAISESGTSGYEQYF.

This clonotype was seen repeatedly, ten times or more. This chain uses TRBV12-3 or TRBV12-4 with TRBJ2-7, with D tentatively TRBD1 or TRBD2 (5 bases each). The V end lost 5 bases, the J end lost 2 bases, and 13 bases lay between the germline ends. The CDR3 extends over 14 amino acids. The CDR3 DNA reads as TGTGCCAGCAGTGAGGGGTGGGGAACCTACGAGCAGTACTTC. Translation gives CASSEGWGTYEQYF.

This clonotype was seen many times. This sequence joins TRBV3-1 and TRBJ1-3; D unresolved. Trimming stripped 0 bases from V and 2 bases from J, with 8 bases between. The CDR3 contains 15 residues. Germline V gene sequence: CDR1 LGHDT, CDR2 YNNKEL (reference sequence). CDR3 protein: CASSQDAPPGNTIYF. The CDR3 nucleotides read TGTGCCAGCAGCCAAGATGCGCCCCCTGGAAACACCATATATTTT.